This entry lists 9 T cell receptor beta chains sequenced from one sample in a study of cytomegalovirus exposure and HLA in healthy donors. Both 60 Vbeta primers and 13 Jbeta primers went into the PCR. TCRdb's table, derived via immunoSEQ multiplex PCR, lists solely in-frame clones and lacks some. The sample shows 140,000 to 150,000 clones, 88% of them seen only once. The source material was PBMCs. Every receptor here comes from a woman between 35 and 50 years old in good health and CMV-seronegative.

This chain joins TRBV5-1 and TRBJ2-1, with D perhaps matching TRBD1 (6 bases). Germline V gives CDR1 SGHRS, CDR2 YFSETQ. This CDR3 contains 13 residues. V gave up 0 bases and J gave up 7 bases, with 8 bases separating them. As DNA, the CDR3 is TGCGCCAGCAGCTTGGACACAGGGAATGAGCAGTTCTTC. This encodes CASSLDTGNEQFF.

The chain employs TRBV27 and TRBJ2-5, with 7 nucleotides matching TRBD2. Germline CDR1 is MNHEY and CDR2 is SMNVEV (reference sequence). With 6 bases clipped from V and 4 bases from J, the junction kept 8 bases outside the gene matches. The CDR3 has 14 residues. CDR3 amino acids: CASSRRAGLETQYF. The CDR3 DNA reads TGTGCCAGCAGCCGAAGAGCGGGACTAGAGACCCAGTACTTC.

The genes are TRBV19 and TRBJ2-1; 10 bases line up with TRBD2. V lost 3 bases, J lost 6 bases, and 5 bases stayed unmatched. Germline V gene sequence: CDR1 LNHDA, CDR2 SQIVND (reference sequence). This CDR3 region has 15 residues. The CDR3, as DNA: TGTGCCAGTAGTATCATACTAGCGGGATTCAATGAGCAGTTCTTC. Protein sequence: CASSIILAGFNEQFF. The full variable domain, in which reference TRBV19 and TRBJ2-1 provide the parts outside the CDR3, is DGGITQSPKYLFRKEGQNVTLSCEQNLNHDAMYWYRQDPGQGLRLIYYSQIVNDFQKGDIAEGYSVSREKKESFPLTVTSAQKNPTAFYLCASSIILAGFNEQFFGPGTRLTVL.

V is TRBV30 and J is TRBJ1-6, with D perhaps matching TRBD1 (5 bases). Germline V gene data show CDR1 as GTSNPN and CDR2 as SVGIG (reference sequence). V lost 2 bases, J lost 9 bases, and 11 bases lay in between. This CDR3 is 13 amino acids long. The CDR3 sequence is CAWSWGGFSPLHF. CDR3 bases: TGTGCCTGGAGTTGGGGGGGGTTTTCACCCCTCCACTTT. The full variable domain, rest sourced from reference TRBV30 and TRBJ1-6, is SQTIHQWPATLVQPVGSPLSLECTVEGTSNPNLYWYRQAAGRGLQLLFYSVGIGQISSEVPQNLSASRPQDRQFILSSKKLLLSDSGFYLCAWSWGGFSPLHFGNGTRLTVT.

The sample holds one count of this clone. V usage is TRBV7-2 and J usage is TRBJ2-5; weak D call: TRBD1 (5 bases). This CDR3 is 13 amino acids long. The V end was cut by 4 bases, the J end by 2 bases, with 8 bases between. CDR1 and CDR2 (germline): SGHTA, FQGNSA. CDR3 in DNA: TGTGCCAGCAGCTCACGACAGCAAGAGACCCAGTACTTC. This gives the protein CASSSRQQETQYF.

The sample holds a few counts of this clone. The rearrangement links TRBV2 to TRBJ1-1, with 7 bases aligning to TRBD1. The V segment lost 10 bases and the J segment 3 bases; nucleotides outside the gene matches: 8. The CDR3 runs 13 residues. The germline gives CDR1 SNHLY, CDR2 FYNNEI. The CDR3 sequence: CATRTGFDTEAFF. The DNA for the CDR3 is TGTGCCACGAGGACAGGTTTCGACACTGAAGCTTTCTTT.

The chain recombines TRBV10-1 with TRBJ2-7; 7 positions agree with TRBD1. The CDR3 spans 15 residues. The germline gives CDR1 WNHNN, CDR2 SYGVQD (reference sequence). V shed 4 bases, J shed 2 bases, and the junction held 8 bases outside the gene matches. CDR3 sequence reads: CASSAVGTAPYEQYF. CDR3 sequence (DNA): TGCGCCAGCAGTGCTGTCGGGACAGCCCCCTACGAGCAGTACTTC.

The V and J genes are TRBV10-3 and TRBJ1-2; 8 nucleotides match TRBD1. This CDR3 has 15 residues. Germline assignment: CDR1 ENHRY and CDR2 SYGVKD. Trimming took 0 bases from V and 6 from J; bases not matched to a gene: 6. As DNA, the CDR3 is TGTGCCATCAGTGAGTCTGGCCAGGGGGCGCATGGCTACACCTTC. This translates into CAISESGQGAHGYTF.

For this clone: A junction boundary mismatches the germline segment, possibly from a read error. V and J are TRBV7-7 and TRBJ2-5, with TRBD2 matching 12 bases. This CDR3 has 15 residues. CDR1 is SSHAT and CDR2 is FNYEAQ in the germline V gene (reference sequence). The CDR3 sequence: CASSLTSGRGETQYF. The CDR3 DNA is TGTGCTAGCAGCTTGACTAGCGGGAGAGGTGAGACCCAGTACTTC.